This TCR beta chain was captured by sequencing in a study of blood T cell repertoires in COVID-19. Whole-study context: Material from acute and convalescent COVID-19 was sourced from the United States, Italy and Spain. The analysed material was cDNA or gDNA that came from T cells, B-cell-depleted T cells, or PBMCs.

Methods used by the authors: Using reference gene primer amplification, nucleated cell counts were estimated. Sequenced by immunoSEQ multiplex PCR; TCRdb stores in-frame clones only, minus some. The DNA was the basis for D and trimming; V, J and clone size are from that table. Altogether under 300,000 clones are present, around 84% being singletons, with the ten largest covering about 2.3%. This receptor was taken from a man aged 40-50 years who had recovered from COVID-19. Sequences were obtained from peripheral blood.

CDR3 nucleotides: TGTGCCAGCAGTGAAGACAGTGTAGGCAGGGTGACAGAACAGTACTTC. Residues: CASSEDSVGRVTEQYF. The V and J genes are TRBV2 and TRBJ2-7; possibly TRBD1 for D (5 bases). From germline, CDR1 is SNHLY and CDR2 FYNNEI. The CDR3 runs to 16 residues. Trimming removed 1 base from V and 10 bases from J, with 23 bases in between.